The clone carrying this TCR beta chain showed up many times. Its antigen is not identified. This entry comes from a study of neurological immune-mediated disorders. The cDNA came from 5'RACE with 10-nucleotide random UMIs. TCRdb redid the calling of the 5' RACE reads with MiXCR, one entry per CDR3 protein. The sample comprises 100,000 or so distinct CDR3 sequences, about 12% of which are singletons, and approximately 5% rests with the top ten. Documented time point: longitudinal time-point 2. This CDR3 comprises 17 residues. CDR1 LGHDT and CDR2 YNNKEL come from the germline V gene (reference sequence). V lost 4 bases to trimming and J lost 1 base; unmatched junction nucleotides: 7. Study-wide results and caveats: None of the CDR3 amino acid sequences in expanded clones turned up in more than one subject, which points to private repertoires in all groups.

This rearrangement joins TRBV3-1 to TRBJ2-6, with TRBD1 matching over 7 bases. Sequences were obtained from PBMCs. This TCR derives from a female donor with HTLV-1-associated myelopathy (HAM/TSP). In DNA form, the CDR3 reads TGTGCCAGCAGCCTGGGACAGTCTTTATCTGGGGCCAACGTCCTGACTTTC. As protein: CASSLGQSLSGANVLTF.